Listed below are T cell receptor beta chains from one sample, sequenced in a study of T cell responses to AZD1222 COVID-19 vaccine. This table comes from immunoSEQ multiplex PCR, and its TCRdb copy is limited to in-frame clones, with some not included. The repertoire holds under 200,000 clones, with 85% to 95% as singletons. The specimen was peripheral blood, collected on day 0 of AZD1222 vaccination. Every receptor here comes from an adult in good health. Each CDR3 is given with its conserved first and last residue. The D gene is left open where the match is weak. Some rows have no size entry. The others give once, few or many, or a class for an expanded clone.

v_call	j_call	d_call	clone_size	cdr3_aa	cdr3_nt
TRBV5-1	TRBJ2-7	TRBD2	-	CASSFIAGASSYEQYF	TGCGCCAGCAGCTTTATAGCGGGAGCGTCCTCCTACGAGCAGTACTTC
TRBV28	TRBJ2-7	-	-	CASSLNPSTYEQYF	TGTGCCAGCAGTTTAAACCCCTCCACCTACGAGCAGTACTTC
TRBV10-3	TRBJ2-7	-	-	CAISDTRTYEQYF	TGTGCCATCAGTGACACAAGGACCTACGAGCAGTACTTC
TRBV5-1	TRBJ2-7	TRBD1	-	CASSSGTGPYEQYF	TGCGCCAGCAGCTCCGGGACAGGGCCCTACGAGCAGTACTTC
TRBV19	TRBJ2-4	-	-	CASSAWDWGRDIQYF	TGTGCCAGTAGTGCCTGGGACTGGGGTAGGGACATTCAGTACTTC
TRBV5-6	TRBJ2-1	TRBD2	-	CASSLGLAGYNEQFF	TGTGCCAGCAGCTTGGGGCTAGCGGGTTACAATGAGCAGTTCTTC
TRBV6-5	TRBJ1-2	TRBD1	-	CASSSFRDRGNFGYTF	TGTGCCAGCAGTTCGTTCCGGGACAGGGGCAATTTCGGCTACACCTTC
TRBV11-2	TRBJ1-1	-	-	CASSLVWNTEAFF	TGTGCCAGCAGCTTAGTTTGGAACACTGAAGCTTTCTTT
TRBV11-2	TRBJ1-1	TRBD1	-	CASSLVGGRITEAFF	TGTGCCAGCAGCTTAGTAGGGGGCCGGATCACTGAAGCTTTCTTT
TRBV5-4	TRBJ2-7	TRBD2	-	CASSLGRTSGSSYEQYF	TGTGCCAGCAGCTTGGGGAGAACTAGCGGGAGCTCCTACGAGCAGTACTTC
TRBV24-1	TRBJ2-7	TRBD1	-	CATSDRQGPYEQYF	TGTGCCACCAGTGACAGACAGGGCCCCTACGAGCAGTACTTC
TRBV19	TRBJ2-1	TRBD2	-	CASSMRGGLRNEQFF	TGTGCCAGTAGTATGCGGGGGGGCCTTCGAAATGAGCAGTTCTTC
TRBV6-5	TRBJ1-4	-	-	CASSRLPGKLFF	TGTGCCAGCAGTCGCCTCCCCGGAAAACTGTTTTTT
TRBV25-1	TRBJ2-2	-	-	CASSERMNTGELFF	TGTGCCAGCAGTGAACGGATGAACACCGGGGAGCTGTTTTTT
TRBV24-1	TRBJ2-7	-	-	CATSDGATYEQYF	TGTGCCACCAGTGATGGGGCTACCTACGAGCAGTACTTC
TRBV27	TRBJ1-1	-	-	CASRWGNTEAFF	TGTGCCAGCAGGTGGGGGAACACTGAAGCTTTCTTT
TRBV7-3	TRBJ2-7	-	-	CASSPGGALQYF	TGTGCCAGCAGTCCTGGGGGAGCTCTGCAGTACTTC
TRBV28	TRBJ1-1	-	-	CASSVRRLGNTEAFF	TGTGCCAGCAGTGTCAGGCGATTGGGGAACACTGAAGCTTTCTTT
TRBV14	TRBJ1-3	-	-	CASSRAGTSGNTIYF	TGTGCCAGCAGCAGGGCAGGGACATCTGGAAACACCATATATTTT
TRBV25-1	TRBJ1-4	-	once	CASSESSGKLFF	TGTGCCAGCAGTGAAAGCTCGGGAAAACTGTTTTTT
TRBV30	TRBJ2-2	TRBD1	-	CAWTGTGGFGELFF	TGTGCCTGGACCGGGACAGGGGGTTTCGGGGAGCTGTTTTTT
TRBV2	TRBJ1-2	TRBD1	-	CASGQGGYGYTF	TGTGCCAGCGGGCAGGGGGGCTATGGCTACACCTTC
TRBV6-2/TRBV6-3	TRBJ2-2	-	-	CASSYRMESTGELFF	TGTGCCAGCAGTTACAGGATGGAGAGCACCGGGGAGCTGTTTTTT
TRBV28	TRBJ1-5	-	-	CASSSRGRGNQPQHF	TGTGCCAGCAGCAGCAGGGGTAGGGGCAATCAGCCCCAGCATTTT
TRBV15	TRBJ2-3	-	-	CATSRTIFSSTDTQYF	TGTGCCACCAGCAGAACTATCTTTTCTAGCACAGATACGCAGTATTTT
TRBV30	TRBJ2-3	-	once	CAWSVAADASTDTQYF	TGTGCCTGGAGTGTCGCGGCAGACGCTAGCACAGATACGCAGTATTTT
TRBV28	TRBJ1-3	-	-	CASIGSTGNGNTIYF	TGTGCCAGCATCGGATCGACAGGAAATGGAAACACCATATATTTT
TRBV18	TRBJ2-7	TRBD2	-	CASSPGGSSGTYEQYF	TGTGCCAGCTCACCAGGAGGATCTAGCGGGACCTACGAGCAGTACTTC
TRBV5-6	TRBJ1-5	-	-	CASSLGVGQPQHF	TGTGCCAGCAGCCTGGGGGTGGGGCAGCCCCAGCATTTT
TRBV14	TRBJ1-1	-	-	CASSHLEVPEAFF	TGTGCCAGCAGCCACTTAGAGGTCCCTGAAGCTTTCTTT
TRBV20-1	TRBJ2-1	-	-	CSALGRDEQFF	TGCAGTGCCCTGGGCCGGGATGAGCAGTTCTTC
TRBV4-3	TRBJ2-1	TRBD2	-	CASSPGGDGGDEQFF	TGCGCCAGCAGCCCGGGAGGCGACGGCGGCGATGAGCAGTTCTTC
TRBV5-1	TRBJ2-5	TRBD2	few	CASSQGLAGGETQYF	TGCGCCAGCAGCCAAGGACTAGCAGGTGGTGAGACCCAGTACTTC
TRBV4-3	TRBJ2-3	-	-	CASSRTSTDTQYF	TGCGCCAGCAGCCGGACTAGCACAGATACGCAGTATTTT
TRBV6-5	TRBJ2-1	-	-	CASSRGGDEQFF	TGTGCCAGCAGCCGCGGGGGCGATGAGCAGTTCTTC
TRBV27	TRBJ2-5	-	-	CASSPNAGGQETQYF	TGTGCCAGCAGTCCCAATGCAGGGGGGCAAGAGACCCAGTACTTC
TRBV6-6	TRBJ1-2	TRBD1	-	CASSQDRRAGYTF	TGTGCCAGCAGCCAGGACAGGCGGGCGGGCTACACCTTC
TRBV3-1/TRBV3-2	TRBJ1-3	-	-	CASSRRTGSSGNTIYF	TGTGCCAGCAGCCGACGCACAGGAAGCTCTGGAAACACCATATATTTT
TRBV5-1	TRBJ2-7	TRBD1	-	CASTLTGNSYEQYF	TGCGCCAGCACTTTGACAGGGAACTCCTACGAGCAGTACTTC
TRBV5-1	TRBJ2-7	-	-	CASRVILGDEQYF	TGCGCCAGCAGGGTAATCCTCGGGGACGAGCAGTACTTC
TRBV6-2/TRBV6-3	TRBJ1-1	-	-	CASSYSITEAFF	TGTGCCAGCAGTTACTCGATAACTGAAGCTTTCTTT
TRBV10-3	TRBJ2-2	-	-	CAITQGPTNTGELFF	TGTGCCATCACCCAGGGACCGACGAACACCGGGGAGCTGTTTTTT
TRBV29-1	TRBJ2-6	-	-	CSFRGVGANVLTF	TGCAGCTTCCGGGGCGTGGGGGCCAACGTCCTGACTTTC
TRBV20-1	TRBJ1-2	-	-	CSARQLGDTYF	TGCAGTGCTAGACAGTTAGGCGACACGTACTTC
TRBV5-4	TRBJ2-7	TRBD1	-	CASSGGQGISYEQYF	TGTGCCAGCAGCGGTGGACAGGGGATCTCCTACGAGCAGTACTTC
TRBV6-5	TRBJ1-1	-	-	CASSLNKNTEAFF	TGTGCCAGCAGCCTTAATAAGAACACTGAAGCTTTCTTT
TRBV6-5	TRBJ1-1	-	-	CAISAPRRTEAFF	TGTGCCATCTCGGCCCCGCGAAGAACTGAAGCTTTCTTT
TRBV30	TRBJ1-3	-	-	CAWSSRSSGNTIYF	TGTGCCTGGAGTTCCCGGAGCTCTGGAAACACCATATATTTT
TRBV2	TRBJ1-4	-	few	CASGIVTNEKLFF	TGTGCCAGCGGGATCGTAACTAATGAAAAACTGTTTTTT
TRBV19	TRBJ2-5	-	-	CATAKEGGETQYF	TGTGCCACAGCGAAGGAGGGCGGGGAGACCCAGTACTTC
TRBV7-9	TRBJ2-5	-	once	CASRSRWETQYF	TGTGCCAGCAGAAGCCGGTGGGAGACCCAGTACTTC